These 4 T cell receptor beta chains were all obtained from the same sample, sequenced in a study of naive CD8 T cells in extremely preterm neonates. Produced via immunoSEQ multiplex PCR; TCRdb's table is partial and in-frame only. Of around 5,000 clones detected, about 97% appear once; the ten largest clones hold roughly 0.57%. Without labor or membrane rupture, elective cesareans at roughly 37-41 weeks supplied term cord blood. The sequencing sample was made of naive CD8+ T cells from cord blood. The receptors were gathered from a newborn in good health.

The chain has TRBV30 and TRBJ1-5; maybe TRBD1 (6 bases). CDR1 GTSNPN and CDR2 SVGIG come from the germline V gene (reference sequence). V lost 3 bases to trimming and J lost 6 bases, with 12 bases between them. The CDR3 sequence is 13 residues long. CDR3 protein: CAWSEGGAQPQHF. The CDR3 DNA sequence: TGTGCCTGGAGCGAAGGGGGTGCTCAGCCCCAGCATTTT.

The genes are TRBV19 and TRBJ2-7; 7 nucleotides agree with TRBD2. The ends lost 6 bases at V and 2 bases at J; junction bases unmatched: 10. CDR1 is LNHDA, CDR2 SQIVND, per germline (reference sequence). The CDR3 runs 15 residues. CDR3 in amino acids: CASSSSGAVTYEQYF. The CDR3 nucleotides are TGTGCCAGTAGCAGCAGCGGGGCTGTAACCTACGAGCAGTACTTC.

The chain is built from TRBV28 and TRBJ2-3; TRBD2 aligns across 9 bases. The length of the CDR3 is 15 residues. Trimming removed 1 base from V and 5 bases from J; junction bases left unmatched: 4. Germline loops: CDR1 MDHEN, CDR2 SYDVKM. The CDR3 nucleotides are TGTGCCAGCAGTTTATTAGCGGGGGTCGGAGATACGCAGTATTTT. It specifies CASSLLAGVGDTQYF.

On this clone: At one end, the junction sequence differs from germline, possibly due to a read error. The CDR3 here is CASSLQGSSYNEQFF. The CDR3, as DNA: TGTGCTAGCAGCCTTCAGGGTAGCTCCTACAATGAGCAGTTCTTC. This chain connects TRBV7-7 to TRBJ2-1; D perhaps matches TRBD1 (5 bases). Germline V gives CDR1 SSHAT, CDR2 FNYEAQ (reference sequence). The CDR3 is made up of 15 amino acids.